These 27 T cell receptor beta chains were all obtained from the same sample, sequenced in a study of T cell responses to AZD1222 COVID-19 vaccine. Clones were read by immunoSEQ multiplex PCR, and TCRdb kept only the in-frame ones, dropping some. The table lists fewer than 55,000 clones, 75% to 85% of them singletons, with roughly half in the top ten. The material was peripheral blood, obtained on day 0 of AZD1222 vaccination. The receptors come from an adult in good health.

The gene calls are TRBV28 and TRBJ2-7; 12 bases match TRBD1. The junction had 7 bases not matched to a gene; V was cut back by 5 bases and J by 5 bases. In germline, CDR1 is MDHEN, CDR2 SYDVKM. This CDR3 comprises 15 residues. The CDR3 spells CASSPGTGGYDEQYF. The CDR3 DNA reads TGTGCCAGCAGTCCCGGGACAGGGGGCTACGACGAGCAGTACTTC. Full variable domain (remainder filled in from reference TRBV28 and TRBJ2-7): DVKVTQSSRYLVKRTGEKVFLECVQDMDHENMFWYRQDPGLGLRLIYFSYDVKMKEKGDIPEGYSVSREKKERFSLILESASTNQTSMYLCASSPGTGGYDEQYFGPGTRLTVT.

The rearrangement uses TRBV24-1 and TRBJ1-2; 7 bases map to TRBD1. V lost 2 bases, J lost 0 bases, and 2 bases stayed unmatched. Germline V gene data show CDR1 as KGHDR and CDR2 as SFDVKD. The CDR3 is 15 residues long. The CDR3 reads CATSDSTGTNYGYTF. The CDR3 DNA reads TGTGCCACCAGTGATTCGACAGGGACTAACTATGGCTACACCTTC.

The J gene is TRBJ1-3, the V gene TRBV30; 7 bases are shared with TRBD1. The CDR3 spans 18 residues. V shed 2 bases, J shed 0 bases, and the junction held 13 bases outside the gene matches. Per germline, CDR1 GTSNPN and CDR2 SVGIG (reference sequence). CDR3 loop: CAWSYVFGTESSGNTIYF. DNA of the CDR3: TGTGCCTGGAGTTACGTATTTGGGACAGAGAGCTCTGGAAACACCATATATTTT. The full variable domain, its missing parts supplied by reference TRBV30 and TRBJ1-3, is SQTIHQWPATLVQPVGSPLSLECTVEGTSNPNLYWYRQAAGRGLQLLFYSVGIGQISSEVPQNLSASRPQDRQFILSSKKLLLSDSGFYLCAWSYVFGTESSGNTIYFGEGSWLTVV.

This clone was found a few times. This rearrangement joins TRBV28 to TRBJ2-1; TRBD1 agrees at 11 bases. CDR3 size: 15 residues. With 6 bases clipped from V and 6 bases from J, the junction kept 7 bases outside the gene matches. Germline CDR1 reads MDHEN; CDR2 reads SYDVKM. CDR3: CASRSTGTGGNEQFF. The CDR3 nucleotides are TGTGCCAGCAGATCCACCGGGACAGGGGGCAATGAGCAGTTCTTC.

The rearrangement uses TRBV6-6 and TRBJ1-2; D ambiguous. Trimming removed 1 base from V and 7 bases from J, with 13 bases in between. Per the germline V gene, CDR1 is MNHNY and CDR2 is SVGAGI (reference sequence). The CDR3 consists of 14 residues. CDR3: CASSYYEASSGYTF. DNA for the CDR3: TGTGCCAGCAGTTACTACGAAGCGAGTAGTGGCTACACCTTC.

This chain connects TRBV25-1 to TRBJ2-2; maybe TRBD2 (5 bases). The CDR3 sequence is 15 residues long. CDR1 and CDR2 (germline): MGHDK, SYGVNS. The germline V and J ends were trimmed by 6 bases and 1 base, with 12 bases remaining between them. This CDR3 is CASRPVEGNTGELFF. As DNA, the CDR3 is TGTGCCAGCAGGCCGGTAGAGGGGAACACCGGGGAGCTGTTTTTT.

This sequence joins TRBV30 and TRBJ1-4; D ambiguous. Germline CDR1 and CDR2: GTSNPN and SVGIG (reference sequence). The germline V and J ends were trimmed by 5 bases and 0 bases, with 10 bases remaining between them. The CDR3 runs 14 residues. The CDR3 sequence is CAWAQAATNEKLFF. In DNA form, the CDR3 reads TGTGCCTGGGCCCAAGCTGCAACTAATGAAAAACTGTTTTTT.

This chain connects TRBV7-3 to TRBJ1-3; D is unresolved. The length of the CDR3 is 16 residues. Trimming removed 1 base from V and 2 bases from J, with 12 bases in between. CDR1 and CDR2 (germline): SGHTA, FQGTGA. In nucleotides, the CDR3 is TGTGCCAGCAGCTTAAACGCAGCTGCTACTGGAAACACCATATATTTT. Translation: CASSLNAAATGNTIYF. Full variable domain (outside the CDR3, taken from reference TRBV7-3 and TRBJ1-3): GAGVSQTPSNKVTEKGKYVELRCDPISGHTALYWYRQSLGQGPEFLIYFQGTGAADDSGLPNDRFFAVRPEGSVSTLKIQRTERGDSAVYLCASSLNAAATGNTIYFGEGSWLTVV.

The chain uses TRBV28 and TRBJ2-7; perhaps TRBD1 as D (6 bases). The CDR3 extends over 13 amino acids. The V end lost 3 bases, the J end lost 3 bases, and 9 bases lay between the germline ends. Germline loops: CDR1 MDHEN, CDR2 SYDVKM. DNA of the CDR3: TGTGCCAGCAGTTTGGGACAAGACTACGAGCAGTACTTC. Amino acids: CASSLGQDYEQYF.

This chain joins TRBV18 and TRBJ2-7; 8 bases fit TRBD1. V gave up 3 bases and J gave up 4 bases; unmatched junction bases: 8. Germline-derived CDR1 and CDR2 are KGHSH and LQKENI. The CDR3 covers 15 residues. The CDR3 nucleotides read TGTGCCAGCTCACCCGACAGGGGCCGGAGTTACGAGCAGTACTTC. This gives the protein CASSPDRGRSYEQYF. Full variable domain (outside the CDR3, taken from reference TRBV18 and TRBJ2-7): NAGVMQNPRHLVRRRGQEARLRCSPMKGHSHVYWYRQLPEEGLKFMVYLQKENIIDESGMPKERFSAEFPKEGPSILRIQQVVRGDSAAYFCASSPDRGRSYEQYFGPGTRLTVT.

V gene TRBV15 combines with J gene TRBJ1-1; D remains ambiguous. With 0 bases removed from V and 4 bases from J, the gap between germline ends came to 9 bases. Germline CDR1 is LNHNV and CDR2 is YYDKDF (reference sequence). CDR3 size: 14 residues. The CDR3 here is CATSREAAGTEAFF. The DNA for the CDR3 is TGTGCCACCAGCAGAGAGGCCGCGGGCACTGAAGCTTTCTTT.

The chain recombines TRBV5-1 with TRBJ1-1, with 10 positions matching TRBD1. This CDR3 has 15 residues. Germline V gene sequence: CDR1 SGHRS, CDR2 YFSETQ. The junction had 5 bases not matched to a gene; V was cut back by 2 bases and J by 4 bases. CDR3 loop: CASSLSGQGITEAFF. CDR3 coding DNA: TGCGCCAGCAGCTTATCGGGACAGGGGATCACTGAAGCTTTCTTT.

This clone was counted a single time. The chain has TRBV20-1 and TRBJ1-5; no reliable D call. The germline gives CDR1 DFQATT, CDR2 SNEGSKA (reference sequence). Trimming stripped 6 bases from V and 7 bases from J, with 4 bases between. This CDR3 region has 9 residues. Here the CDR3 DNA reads TGCAGTGCGGGCCAGCCCCAGCATTTT. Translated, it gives CSAGQPQHF.

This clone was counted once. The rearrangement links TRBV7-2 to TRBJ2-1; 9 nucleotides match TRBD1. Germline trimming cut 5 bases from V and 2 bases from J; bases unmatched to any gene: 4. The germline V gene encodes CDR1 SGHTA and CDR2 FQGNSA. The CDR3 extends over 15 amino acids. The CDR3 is CASSPRQGAYNEQFF. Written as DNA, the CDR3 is TGTGCCAGCAGCCCGAGACAGGGGGCCTACAATGAGCAGTTCTTC.

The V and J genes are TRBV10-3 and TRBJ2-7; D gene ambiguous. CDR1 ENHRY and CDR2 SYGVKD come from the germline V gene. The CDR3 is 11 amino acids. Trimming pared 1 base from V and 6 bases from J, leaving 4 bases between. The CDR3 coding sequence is TGTGCCATCAGTGAGTTAGGCGAGCAGTACTTC. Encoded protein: CAISELGEQYF.

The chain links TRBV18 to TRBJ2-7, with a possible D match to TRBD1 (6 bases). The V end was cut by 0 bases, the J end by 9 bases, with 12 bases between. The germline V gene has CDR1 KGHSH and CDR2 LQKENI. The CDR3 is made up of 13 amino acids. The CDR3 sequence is CASSPPDRMGQYF. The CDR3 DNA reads TGTGCCAGCTCACCACCAGACAGGATGGGGCAGTACTTC.

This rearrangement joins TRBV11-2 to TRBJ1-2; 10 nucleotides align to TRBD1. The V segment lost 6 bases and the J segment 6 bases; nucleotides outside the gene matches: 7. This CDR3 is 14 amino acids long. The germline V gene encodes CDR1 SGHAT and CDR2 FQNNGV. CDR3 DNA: TGTGCCAGCAGAAGAGCTGGGACAGGGGATGGCTACACCTTC. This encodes CASRRAGTGDGYTF.

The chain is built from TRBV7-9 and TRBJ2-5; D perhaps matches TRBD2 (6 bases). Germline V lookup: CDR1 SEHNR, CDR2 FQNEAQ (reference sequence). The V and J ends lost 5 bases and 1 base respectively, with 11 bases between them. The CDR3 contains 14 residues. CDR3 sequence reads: CASSLGGIQETQYF. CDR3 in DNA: TGTGCCAGCAGCCTCGGCGGGATCCAAGAGACCCAGTACTTC.

In DNA form, the CDR3 reads TGTGCCAGCAGCCGAACCATCAATGAAAAACTGTTTTTT. Translating gives CASSRTINEKLFF. This sequence joins TRBV7-9 and TRBJ1-4; no reliable D call. The CDR3 loop spans 13 amino acids. The V end was cut by 5 bases, the J end by 5 bases, with 9 bases between. CDR1 and CDR2 (germline): SEHNR, FQNEAQ (reference sequence).

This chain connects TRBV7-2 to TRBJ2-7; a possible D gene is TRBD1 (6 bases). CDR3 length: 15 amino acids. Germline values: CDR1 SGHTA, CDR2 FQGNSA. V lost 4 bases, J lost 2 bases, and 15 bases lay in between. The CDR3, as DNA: TGTGCCAGCAGCTCAGGCTCTACAGGGACCTACGAGCAGTACTTC. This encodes CASSSGSTGTYEQYF.

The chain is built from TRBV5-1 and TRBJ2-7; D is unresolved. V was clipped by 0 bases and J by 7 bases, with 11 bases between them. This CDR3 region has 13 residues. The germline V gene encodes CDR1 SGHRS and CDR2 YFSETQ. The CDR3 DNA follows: TGCGCCAGCAGCTTGGATGGCCGCAAGGAGCAGTACTTC. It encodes CASSLDGRKEQYF.

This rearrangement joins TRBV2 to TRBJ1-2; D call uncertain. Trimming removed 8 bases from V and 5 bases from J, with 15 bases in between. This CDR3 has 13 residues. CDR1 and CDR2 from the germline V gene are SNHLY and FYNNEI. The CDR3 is CASAFGRDYGYTF. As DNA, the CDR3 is TGTGCCAGCGCGTTCGGCCGAGATTATGGCTACACCTTC.

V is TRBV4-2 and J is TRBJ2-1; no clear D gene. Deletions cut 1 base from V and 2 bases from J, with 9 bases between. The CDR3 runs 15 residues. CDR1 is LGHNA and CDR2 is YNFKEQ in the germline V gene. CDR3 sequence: CASSQVTETYNEQFF. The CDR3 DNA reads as TGTGCCAGCAGCCAAGTTACAGAGACCTACAATGAGCAGTTCTTC.

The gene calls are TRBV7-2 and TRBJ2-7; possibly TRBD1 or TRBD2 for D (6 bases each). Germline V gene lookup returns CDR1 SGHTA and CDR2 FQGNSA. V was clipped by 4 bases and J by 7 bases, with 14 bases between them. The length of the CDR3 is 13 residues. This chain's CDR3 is CASSSNQGREQYF. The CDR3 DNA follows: TGTGCCAGCAGCTCCAATCAGGGGAGGGAGCAGTACTTC.

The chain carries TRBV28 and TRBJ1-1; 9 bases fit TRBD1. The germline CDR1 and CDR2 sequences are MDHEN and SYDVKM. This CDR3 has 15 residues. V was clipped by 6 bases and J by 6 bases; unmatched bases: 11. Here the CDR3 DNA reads TGTGCCAGCAGGGGTCCCGGGACAGGGACCGCTGAAGCTTTCTTT. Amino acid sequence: CASRGPGTGTAEAFF. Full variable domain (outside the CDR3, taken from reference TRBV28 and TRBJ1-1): DVKVTQSSRYLVKRTGEKVFLECVQDMDHENMFWYRQDPGLGLRLIYFSYDVKMKEKGDIPEGYSVSREKKERFSLILESASTNQTSMYLCASRGPGTGTAEAFFGQGTRLTVV.

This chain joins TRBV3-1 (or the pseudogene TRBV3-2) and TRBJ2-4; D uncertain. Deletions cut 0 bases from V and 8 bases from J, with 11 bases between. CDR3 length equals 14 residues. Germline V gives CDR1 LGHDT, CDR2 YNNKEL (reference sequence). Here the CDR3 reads CASSQDMAVDIQYF. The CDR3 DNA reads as TGTGCCAGCAGCCAAGATATGGCGGTTGACATTCAGTACTTC.

The CDR3 DNA follows: TGTGCCAGCAGTTTGGGGCGCACTAGCACAGATACGCAGTATTTT. This encodes CASSLGRTSTDTQYF. The chain recombines TRBV6-5 with TRBJ2-3; D possibly corresponds to TRBD1 (5 bases). In germline, CDR1 is MNHEY, CDR2 SVGAGI. Trimming removed 4 bases at V and 0 bases at J, with 11 bases between. The CDR3 spans 15 residues.